This T cell receptor (beta chain) was identified during a study of T cell repertoires in cytomegalovirus infection. Study-wide background: CMV infection together with matching HLA type was indicated by public TCR beta signatures. Study-wide findings and caveats: Predominance within the ex vivo response was attributable to HLA-C-restricted CMV-specific TCR beta clonotypes. Summed frequency of shared TCR beta families picked out CMV carriers who also had the relevant HLA.

CDR1 is DFQATT and CDR2 is SNEGSKA in the germline V gene (reference sequence). The CDR3 covers 17 residues. V lost 0 bases and J 2 bases, leaving 17 bases between the germline ends. TCRdb called the reads again in MiXCR, with one record for every CDR3 protein. The data contain under 350,000 distinct CDR3 sequences, about 8.8% of them seen just once; the ten biggest clones take up more than 2.5%. This clonotype was observed a handful of times. Its specificity is not known. The chain carries TRBV20-1 and TRBJ1-5; D remains unclear. This receptor was taken from a human donor in good health (CMV status not recorded). Some clones in this sample may be carry-over from other donors' samples. Input material: PBMCs. CDR3 in DNA: TGCAGTGCTAGAGATCATTTTTTGGGGAAAGGCAATCAGCCCCAGCATTTT. Translating it yields CSARDHFLGKGNQPQHF.